The rows below give T cell receptor beta chains drawn from one sample of a study of Ad26.COV2.S vaccination and SARS-CoV-2 variants. Measured with immunoSEQ multiplex PCR; TCRdb has only the in-frame clones, and not every one. The sample contains 440,000 or so clones, roughly nine tenths of which appear only once. This specimen was peripheral blood, taken in a trial of Ad26.COV2.S vaccine versus placebo. The source of these receptors is a person between 18 and 65 years old who received the Ad26.COV2.S COVID-19 vaccine or a placebo. Each CDR3 is given with its conserved first and last residue. The D gene is left open where the match is weak. The listing skips clone size in some rows; elsewhere it reads once, few, many or a size class.

V,length,J,D,size,DNA,CDR3
TRBV18,11,TRBJ2-7,-,-,TGTGCCAGCTCACCTCCCTGCGAGCAGTACTTC,CASSPPCEQYF
TRBV28,17,TRBJ2-2,TRBD2,-,TGTGCCAGCAGTTACGGGACTAGCGGGTATCGTACCGGGGAGCTGTTTTTT,CASSYGTSGYRTGELFF
TRBV7-9,14,TRBJ1-2,TRBD1,-,TGTGCCAGCAGCTTAGGGGACAGGGGGAATGGCTACACCTTC,CASSLGDRGNGYTF
TRBV20-1,12,TRBJ1-2,-,-,TGCAGTGCTAGTCGGATCTCCTATGGCTACACCTTC,CSASRISYGYTF
TRBV27,13,TRBJ2-5,-,-,TGTGCCAGCGTACACCAGGGACAAGAGACCCAGTACTTC,CASVHQGQETQYF
TRBV7-2,15,TRBJ2-3,TRBD2,few,TGTGCCAGCAGCTTAACTAGCGGGACCGCACATACGCAGTATTTT,CASSLTSGTAHTQYF
TRBV2,12,TRBJ2-7,-,-,TGTGCCAGCAGTGTTCCAGCCGGCGAGCAGTACTTC,CASSVPAGEQYF
TRBV6-2/TRBV6-3,17,TRBJ2-7,TRBD2,-,TGTGCCAGCAGTTACCCAACTAGCGGGGGAAGCTCCTACGAGCAGTACTTC,CASSYPTSGGSSYEQYF
TRBV6-5,14,TRBJ1-2,-,-,TGTGCCAGCTTGACAGCCAAGTACTACTATGGCTACACCTTC,CASLTAKYYYGYTF
TRBV6-1,16,TRBJ1-1,-,-,TGTGCCAGCAGTGACCCGGACGGATCATGGGTCGCTGAAGCTTTCTTT,CASSDPDGSWVAEAFF
TRBV13,16,TRBJ2-6,TRBD1,-,TGTGCCAGCAGCCTGGGACAGGGGGCTGGGGCCAACGTCCTGACTTTC,CASSLGQGAGANVLTF
TRBV3-1/TRBV3-2,15,TRBJ2-4,-,-,TGTGCCAGCAGCGGACGCAGCCTAGCCAAAAACATTCAGTACTTC,CASSGRSLAKNIQYF